These T cell receptor beta chains were read from a single sample in a study of T-cell reconstitution after alpha-beta-depleted transplantation in children. TCRdb re-analysed the PCR reads in MiXCR, keeping a single row per CDR3 protein. Here the sample spans some 220,000 distinct CDR3 sequences, roughly 10% being singletons. Source: PBMCs, taken before TCRalphabeta/CD19-depleted stem cell transplant. All receptors come from a child younger than two with acute myeloid leukemia, due to receive a stem cell transplant. The CDR3 runs from the conserved cysteine through the conserved F or W. Each record gives: D gene, J gene, clone size, V gene, CDR3 protein, CDR3 DNA. D genes are given only for firm matches. Size is omitted from some rows. Given values are once, few, many or a class for expanded clones.

. TRBJ1-3 many TRBV5-6 CASSPRTARNTIYF TGTGCCAGCAGCCCACGGACAGCCAGAAACACCATATATTTT
TRBD1 TRBJ1-3 many TRBV19 CASTKTGSGNTIYF TGTGCCAGCACAAAGACAGGGTCCGGAAACACCATATATTTT
. TRBJ2-7 few TRBV20-1 CSASLGLPYEQYF TGCAGTGCTAGCTTGGGCCTACCCTACGAGCAGTACTTC
. TRBJ1-2 many TRBV12-3/TRBV12-4 CASSFPPKVYGYTF TGTGCCAGCAGTTTTCCTCCTAAAGTCTATGGCTACACCTTC
. TRBJ1-2 many TRBV5-1 CASSESVGLNYGYTF TGCGCCAGCAGCGAGAGCGTGGGTTTGAACTATGGCTACACCTTC
TRBD1 TRBJ1-5 few TRBV28 CASSDDRAHRQPQHF TGTGCCAGCAGTGATGACAGGGCCCATCGGCAGCCCCAGCATTTT
. TRBJ1-2 many TRBV6-2/TRBV6-3 CASTPRGRGFNYGYTF TGTGCCAGCACCCCACGGGGCAGGGGTTTCAACTATGGCTACACCTTC
. TRBJ1-5 many TRBV20-1 CSASDSNQPQHF TGCAGTGCTAGTGATAGCAATCAGCCCCAGCATTTT
. TRBJ1-1 many TRBV20-1 CSKSPGGSGNTEAFF TGCAGCAAAAGCCCGGGGGGGTCGGGGAACACTGAAGCTTTCTTT
TRBD2 TRBJ2-1 many TRBV5-1 CASSLYGSGGYNEQFF TGCGCCAGCAGCTTGTACGGGAGCGGGGGATACAATGAGCAGTTCTTC
TRBD2 TRBJ2-7 few TRBV27 CAVSAGESYEQYF TGTGCCGTCTCAGCGGGGGAGTCCTACGAGCAGTACTTC
. TRBJ2-1 many TRBV7-3 CASSSDSYNEQFF TGTGCCAGCAGCTCGGACAGCTACAATGAGCAGTTCTTC
. TRBJ1-2 . TRBV5-1 CASSLALTRIYGYTF TGCGCCAGCAGCTTGGCCCTTACACGGATATATGGCTACACCTTC
. TRBJ2-5 many TRBV7-9 CASSFQTQYF TGTGCCAGCAGCTTCCAAACCCAGTACTTC
TRBD2 TRBJ2-3 many TRBV5-1 CASSLASGVIDTQYF TGCGCCAGCAGCTTGGCCAGCGGGGTCATAGATACGCAGTATTTT
. TRBJ2-7 . TRBV6-1 CASTNEQLDSYEQYF TGTGCCAGCACGAACGAACAGTTGGACTCCTACGAGCAGTACTTC
. TRBJ2-2 many TRBV5-1 CASSLGQGPTGELFF TGCGCCAGCAGCTTGGGTCAGGGACCCACCGGGGAGCTGTTTTTT
TRBD2 TRBJ2-4 many TRBV5-1 CASSPVAGQNIQYF TGCGCCAGCAGCCCGGTAGCGGGACAAAACATTCAGTACTTC
. TRBJ1-3 many TRBV7-6 CASSRFGAGGNTIYF TGTGCCAGCAGCCGATTTGGGGCAGGTGGAAACACCATATATTTT
. TRBJ1-2 many TRBV7-9 CASSPVRPNYGYTF TGTGCCAGCAGCCCCGTGAGGCCTAACTATGGCTACACCTTC
TRBD1 TRBJ1-1 many TRBV24-1 CATSQQGAEAFF TGTGCCACCAGTCAACAGGGGGCTGAAGCTTTCTTT
TRBD1 TRBJ2-1 many TRBV6-5 CASRQGLLGYNEQFF TGTGCCAGCCGACAGGGGCTGTTAGGGTACAATGAGCAGTTCTTC
TRBD2 TRBJ2-3 . TRBV24-1 CATSTEGKTSALNADTQYF TGTGCCACCAGTACGGAGGGAAAGACTAGCGCCCTAAACGCAGATACGCAGTATTTT
. TRBJ2-2 many TRBV3-1 CASSQDPLTTGELFF TGTGCCAGCAGCCAAGATCCCCTGACCACCGGGGAGCTGTTTTTT
. TRBJ2-3 many TRBV19 CASSIGGYTQYF TGTGCCAGTAGTATAGGCGGCTATACGCAGTATTTT
. TRBJ1-3 many TRBV12-3/TRBV12-4 CASSFYTIYF TGTGCCAGCAGTTTCTACACCATATATTTT
. TRBJ2-7 many TRBV20-1 CSANHPRSFSYEQYF TGCAGTGCTAATCATCCGAGGTCCTTCTCCTACGAGCAGTACTTC
. TRBJ2-2 many TRBV5-1 CASSLRPDIGELFF TGCGCCAGCAGCTTGAGGCCTGACATTGGGGAGCTGTTTTTT
TRBD1 TRBJ1-1 many TRBV5-1 CASSLTGGLGGTEAFF TGCGCCAGCAGCTTGACAGGGGGCCTTGGAGGAACTGAAGCTTTCTTT
. TRBJ1-1 many TRBV29-1 CSVGGAGMTEAFF TGCAGCGTTGGAGGGGCGGGTATGACTGAAGCTTTCTTT
. TRBJ2-2 many TRBV19 CASSIIRGPEYTGELFF TGTGCCAGTAGTATTATCAGGGGCCCAGAATACACCGGGGAGCTGTTTTTT
. TRBJ1-4 many TRBV5-6 CASSANIGFNEKLFF TGTGCCAGCAGCGCAAACATCGGGTTTAATGAAAAACTGTTTTTT
TRBD2 TRBJ2-7 many TRBV24-1 CATSGSSGSPYEQYF TGTGCCACCAGTGGCTCTAGCGGCAGCCCCTACGAGCAGTACTTC
TRBD2 TRBJ2-1 many TRBV18 CASSPWASGSTYNEQFF TGTGCCAGCTCACCGTGGGCTAGCGGGAGTACTTACAATGAGCAGTTCTTC
. TRBJ1-6 few TRBV12-3/TRBV12-4 CASSPGTEFNSPLHF TGTGCCAGCAGTCCCGGGACGGAATTTAATTCACCCCTCCACTTT
. TRBJ2-2 many TRBV7-9 CASSLGFGTLTGELFF TGTGCCAGCAGCTTAGGATTCGGGACCCTCACCGGGGAGCTGTTTTTT
TRBD2 TRBJ2-1 . TRBV5-6 CASSPPRVAGSINEQFF TGTGCCAGCAGCCCACCGAGAGTAGCGGGGAGCATCAATGAGCAGTTCTTC
. TRBJ1-2 many TRBV5-1 CASSLDPASGGYTF TGCGCCAGCAGCTTGGATCCAGCCTCAGGGGGCTACACCTTC
. TRBJ2-5 many TRBV7-9 CASSLAVIETQYF TGTGCCAGCAGCTTAGCGGTCATAGAGACCCAGTACTTC
. TRBJ2-1 many TRBV6-5 CASRRYTRVPGNEQFF TGTGCCAGCAGACGATATACTAGAGTCCCGGGCAATGAGCAGTTCTTC
. TRBJ2-1 few TRBV6-1 CASSVLTESNEQFF TGTGCCAGCAGTGTATTGACAGAGTCCAATGAGCAGTTCTTC
. TRBJ2-1 . TRBV19 CASSPQGISYNEQFF TGTGCCAGTAGCCCACAGGGAATCTCCTACAATGAGCAGTTCTTC